These T cell receptor beta chains were read from a single sample in a study of cytomegalovirus exposure and HLA in healthy donors. Repertoires were generated with immunoSEQ multiplex PCR, while TCRdb's copy carries only in-frame clones and drops some. This repertoire shows about 130,000 clones, 85% to 90% found once; its top ten account for 1.2%. Sequenced sample: PBMCs. These receptors were obtained from a woman under 30 in good health and CMV-seronegative. Each CDR3 is given with its conserved first and last residue. A D gene is named only where the DNA matches it firmly. Not all rows give a size; the values are once, few, many and, for expanded clones, a class.

TRBJ2-1,NA,TRBV9,NA,CASSLQWTPYNEQFF,TGTGCCAGCAGCCTTCAGTGGACACCCTACAATGAGCAGTTCTTC
TRBJ2-5,TRBD1,TRBV18,once,CASSPGQGQETQYF,TGTGCCAGCTCACCCGGACAGGGACAAGAGACCCAGTACTTC
TRBJ1-4,NA,TRBV2,few,CASSDQGLNEKLFF,TGTGCCAGCAGTGACCAGGGGCTTAATGAAAAACTGTTTTTT
TRBJ1-4,TRBD1,TRBV2,NA,CASSVRTGSMEKLFF,TGTGCCAGCAGTGTCCGGACAGGGAGTATGGAAAAACTGTTTTTT
TRBJ2-2,TRBD1,TRBV7-3,NA,CASSLMGQGTGELFF,TGTGCCAGCAGCTTAATGGGACAGGGCACCGGGGAGCTGTTTTTT
TRBJ2-3,NA,TRBV2,few,CASKGRADTQYF,TGTGCCAGCAAGGGCAGGGCGGATACGCAGTATTTT
TRBJ1-1,NA,TRBV6-4,NA,CASSHEENTEAFF,TGTGCCAGCAGCCACGAGGAGAACACTGAAGCTTTCTTT
TRBJ1-2,NA,TRBV6-5,NA,CASSLDTSNYGYTF,TGTGCCAGCAGTTTGGACACTAGCAACTATGGCTACACCTTC
TRBJ1-1,NA,TRBV7-9,once,CASSLGQGMNTEAFF,TGTGCCAGCAGCTTAGGGCAGGGAATGAACACTGAAGCTTTCTTT
TRBJ2-3,TRBD2,TRBV4-1,NA,CASSQREVPMGEDTQYF,TGCGCCAGCAGCCAGCGGGAGGTCCCAATGGGGGAGGATACGCAGTATTTT
TRBJ1-1,TRBD1,TRBV27,NA,CASSLRQGWGYNTEAFF,TGTGCCAGCAGTCTGCGACAGGGCTGGGGTTATAACACTGAAGCTTTCTTT
TRBJ2-1,NA,TRBV9,NA,CASSEGSGYNEQFF,TGTGCCAGCAGCGAGGGTAGCGGCTACAATGAGCAGTTCTTC